This T cell receptor (beta chain) is drawn from a study of blood T cells in healthy people across ages. This clonotype has a handful of counts. Its antigen remains unknown. CDR1 is SGHTA and CDR2 is FQGNSA in the germline V gene. V shed 4 bases and J 0 bases; nucleotides not matched to a gene: 3. The CDR3 sequence is 17 residues long. Study-wide results and caveats: From one million sequenced T cells, diversity estimates were lower bounds. For the donors, CMV status was unknown and possibly confounded expanded clonotype changes.

Through a sample-barcoded 5' primer and a J-beta primer mix, a second PCR was run for roughly 6 to 11 cycles. Per sample, CDR3-containing paired-end reads numbered at least 2.5 million. TCRdb itself ran the 5' RACE reads through MiXCR, one entry per CDR3 protein. The sample has 1.5 million to 2 million distinct CDR3 sequences, 28% seen once; the top ten hold about 7.7%. With each sample, at least 5 micrograms of total RNA were extracted. This chain connects TRBV7-2 to TRBJ2-6; 10 bases agree with TRBD2. Sequenced material: blood. This TCR came from a woman under 40 in good health. CDR3 sequence: CASSWTSGSSGANVLTF. The CDR3 DNA follows: TGTGCCAGCAGCTGGACTAGCGGCTCCTCTGGGGCCAACGTCCTGACTTTC.